This TCR beta chain was found in a study of blood T cell repertoires in COVID-19. About the study: Acute and convalescent COVID-19 specimens originated in the United States, Italy and Spain.

CDR3 length: 14 residues. After removal of 4 bases from V and 9 bases from J, the junction contained 9 bases not matched to a gene. The germline gives CDR1 MNHEY, CDR2 SVGAGI. Profiled with immunoSEQ multiplex PCR; TCRdb holds only in-frame clones, not every one. In the table there are roughly 110,000 clones, around 85% of which are singletons. The chain recombines TRBV6-5 with TRBJ2-1; 7 nucleotides line up with TRBD1. The sequence came from an older woman with COVID-19, enrolled during active disease. What was sequenced was peripheral blood. In DNA form, the CDR3 reads TGTGCCAGCAGTTCCCAGAGGGGGCGCAGTGAGCAGTTCTTC. Encoded protein: CASSSQRGRSEQFF.